This TCR beta chain was recorded in a study of T cell clones after liver transplantation. Study as a whole: Immunosuppression withdrawal was tried within 2 years after liver transplantation in this trial. TCRbeta sequencing after a pre-transplant mixed lymphocyte reaction identified graft-donor-reactive clones, later tracked in post-transplant blood.

Notes on the study in general: Graft donor-reactive T cells possibly entered the graft instead of undergoing deletion. Low donor cell numbers restricted donor-reactive repertoire measurement in a couple of subjects.

Assay: immunoSEQ multiplex PCR; the TCRdb copy retains only in-frame clones and omits some. This sample has fewer than 65,000 clones, with approximately 77% found just once. This clone appeared a few times. The antigen remains unidentified. This TCR came from a human patient who received a liver transplant. Some T cells may be transferred from the graft donor. This material consisted of CD4+ T cells from blood, taken at the 22-month timepoint.

As DNA, the CDR3 is TGTGCCAGTAATAGCCGGGATACTATAAACTATGGCTACACCTTC. Translating it yields CASNSRDTINYGYTF. This rearrangement joins TRBV19 to TRBJ1-2; D uncertain. The CDR3 runs to 15 residues. Per the germline V gene, CDR1 is LNHDA and CDR2 is SQIVND (reference sequence). V gave up 7 bases and J gave up 2 bases, with 17 bases separating them.